This T cell receptor beta chain appears in the sequencing data of a study of control samples from healthy donors and cancer patients. Germline loops: CDR1 MDHEN, CDR2 SYDVKM. This CDR3 has 13 residues. Trimming took off 4 bases at V and 4 bases at J, with 11 bases between the two ends. This clone showed up just a few times. The assay was immunoSEQ multiplex PCR, and TCRdb's table has in-frame clones only and misses some. Found here are 100,000 to 150,000 clones, around 90% of them singletons; the top ten hold 2% to 2.5%. This clonotype was sampled from a man aged 18 to 30 in good health. Sequencing used blood. The J gene is TRBJ2-7, the V gene TRBV28; no reliable D call. The CDR3: CASSSTASYEQYF. CDR3 DNA: TGTGCCAGCAGTTCCACAGCCTCTTACGAGCAGTACTTC.